This T cell receptor beta chain was identified in a study of T cells in Graves' hyperthyroidism and ophthalmopathy. What was amplified from RNA transcripts were TCR beta CDR3 regions. Researchers ran a first-round RT-PCR on the TCR CDR3 using the HTBI primer set. TCRdb re-called the multiplex PCR reads with MiXCR, one entry per CDR3 protein. The sample shows over 700,000 distinct CDR3 sequences, around 19% of them seen only once. This clonotype showed up many times. The blood specimen was taken at initial hyperthyroidism diagnosis, before any ophthalmopathy symptoms. Germline assignment: CDR1 SGHTA and CDR2 FQGNSA. J gave up 8 bases and V 4 bases, and 18 bases lay outside the gene matches. The CDR3 runs 18 residues.

V and J are TRBV7-2 and TRBJ2-1; TRBD1 matches 9 bases. The sample consisted of blood. The clonotype was recovered from a woman aged 50 to 60 with Graves' hyperthyroidism that later progressed to Graves' ophthalmopathy. The DNA of the CDR3 is TGTGCCAGCAGCTGGCGTCCCGGGACAGGGAACTCGGTGGATGAGCAGTTCTTC. Translation gives CASSWRPGTGNSVDEQFF.